This TCR beta chain is drawn from a study of tumor and adjacent non-tumor tissue in lung cancer. The template was RNA from unsorted bulk tissue. Germline lookup yields CDR1 SQVTM and CDR2 ANQGSEA. The CDR3 is made up of 16 amino acids. The library came from three nested PCR rounds adapted from ARM-PCR protocols. A single record per CDR3 protein comes from TCRdb applying MiXCR to the multiplex PCR reads. Of roughly 120,000 distinct CDR3 sequences in the sample, approximately 87% were seen once. Regarding this clonotype: A junction boundary mismatches the germline segment, possibly from a read error.

The sequence derives from a man between 65 and 85 years old with non-small cell lung cancer. V and J are TRBV29-1 and TRBJ2-7, with a weak D call TRBD1 (7 bases). The sequencing input was lung tumor tissue. CDR3 sequence: CSVEDQGGVSSYEQYF. CDR3 nucleotide sequence: TGTAGCGTTGAAGATCAGGGGGGAGTCAGCTCCTACGAGCAGTACTTC.